The clone carrying this TCR beta chain came up a few times. What it recognizes is unknown. The data are from a study of T-cell reconstitution after alpha-beta-depleted transplantation in children. Notes on the study in general: In patients about two months after transplant, alpha-beta T cells reportedly arose from several hundred expanded graft clones.

The germline V and J ends were trimmed by 1 base and 5 bases, with 14 bases remaining between them. Germline V gives CDR1 LNHNV, CDR2 YYDKDF (reference sequence). This CDR3 contains 15 residues. As it was prepared, the TCRbeta library received unique molecular identifiers. TCRdb re-derived calls from the PCR reads in MiXCR, one entry per CDR3 protein. The table lists about 340,000 distinct CDR3 sequences, about a sixth of them singletons. The V gene is TRBV15, the J gene TRBJ2-5; tentatively, D is TRBD1 or TRBD2 (7 bases each). The source material was PBMCs, mostly from graft donor cells, sampled 360 days after TCRalphabeta/CD19-depleted stem cell transplant. This receptor was obtained from a male patient aged 2-15 years who had a stem cell transplant for acute lymphoblastic leukemia, so the T cells may come from the graft donor. The CDR3 bases are TGTGCCACCAGCAGAGCCAGACAGGGAGGGGAGACCCAGTACTTC. Encoded protein: CATSRARQGGETQYF.